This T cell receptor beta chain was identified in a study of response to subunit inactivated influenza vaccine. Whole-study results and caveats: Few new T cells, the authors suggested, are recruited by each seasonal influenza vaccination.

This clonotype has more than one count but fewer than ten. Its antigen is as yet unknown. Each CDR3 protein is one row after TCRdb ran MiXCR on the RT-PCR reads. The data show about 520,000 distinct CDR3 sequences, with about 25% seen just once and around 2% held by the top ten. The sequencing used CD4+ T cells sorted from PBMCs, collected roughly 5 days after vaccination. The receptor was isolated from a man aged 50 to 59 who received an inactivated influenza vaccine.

Here the CDR3 DNA reads TGTGCCAGCAGCTTTGGACTAGCGGGGCAATCCTACAATGAGCAGTTCTTC. This gives the protein CASSFGLAGQSYNEQFF. J is TRBJ2-1 and V is TRBV7-2; 12 positions match TRBD2. The CDR3 extends over 17 amino acids. The germline V gene has CDR1 SGHTA and CDR2 FQGNSA. The ends lost 3 bases at V and 1 base at J; junction bases unmatched: 4. The entire variable domain, with the rest obtained from reference TRBV7-2 and TRBJ2-1, is as follows: GAGVSQSPSNKVTEKGKDVELRCDPISGHTALYWYRQSLGQGLEFLIYFQGNSAPDKSGLPSDRFSAERTGGSVSTLTIQRTQQEDSAVYLCASSFGLAGQSYNEQFFGPGTRLTVL.